This passage covers 26 T cell receptor beta chains from one sample sequenced in a study of T-cell reconstitution after alpha-beta-depleted transplantation in children (TCRdb year 2016). The method was PCR. The sequencing machine was an Illumina HiSeq 2500. To normalize quantification of the TCRbeta repertoire, the TCR libraries were built with molecular barcoding that relied on unique molecular identifiers. The public reads were reanalyzed by TCRdb: fastp trimming at Q25, MiXCR alignment, in-frame beta chains only. Entries that share a CDR3 protein sequence are merged under the most common genes and DNA. This sample holds 380,000 or so distinct CDR3 sequences; less than 15% were observed only once. 4.3% of the sample rests with the top ten. Here the sequenced sample was PBMCs, taken from the stem cell graft. These receptor sequences come from a human donor who donated a stem cell graft to a child with Fanconi anemia.

This clonotype was seen a few times. The rearrangement joins TRBV9 to TRBJ1-1; weak D call: TRBD1 (6 bases). The germline CDR1 and CDR2 sequences are SGDLS and YYNGEE. The CDR3 totals 13 residues. The V end lost 2 bases, the J end lost 6 bases, and 11 bases lay between the germline ends. CDR3 DNA: TGTGCCAGCAGCGTTGGGACATATGCTGAAGCTTTCTTT. This encodes CASSVGTYAEAFF.

The chain employs TRBV29-1 and TRBJ2-5, with 7 positions matching TRBD1. V trimming: 7 bases; J trimming: 5 bases; junction bases outside the gene matches: 13. The CDR3 has 14 amino acids. In germline, CDR1 is SQVTM, CDR2 ANQGSEA. The CDR3 spells CSAPRGGVLETQYF. The CDR3 DNA reads as TGCAGCGCTCCCCGAGGGGGCGTCTTGGAGACCCAGTACTTC.

The table lists this clonotype with a few counts. The genes are TRBV12-3 or TRBV12-4 and TRBJ1-5; 7 nucleotides align to TRBD1. The trim removed 4 bases at V and 6 bases at J, leaving 6 bases unmatched. The CDR3 consists of 14 residues. CDR3 in DNA: TGTGCCAGCAGTTCCAGCCCAGGGGGTCAGCCCCAGCATTTT. As protein: CASSSSPGGQPQHF.

This chain uses TRBV18 with TRBJ2-1; D uncertain. Looked up from germline, CDR1 is KGHSH and CDR2 is LQKENI. The V end lost 1 base, the J end lost 5 bases, and 9 bases lay between the germline ends. This CDR3 contains 14 residues. The CDR3 loop is CASSPLLTHNEQFF. The DNA of the CDR3 is TGTGCCAGCTCACCACTCTTGACCCACAATGAGCAGTTCTTC.

The gene calls are TRBV6-2 or TRBV6-3 and TRBJ2-6, with D possibly matching TRBD2 (6 bases). This CDR3 region has 16 residues. Germline V lookup: CDR1 MNHEY, CDR2 SVGEGT. V lost 7 bases and J 0 bases, leaving 13 bases between the germline ends. The CDR3 coding sequence is TGTGCCAGCAATCGGGAGTCCAGCTCTGGGGCCAACGTCCTGACTTTC. Translating gives CASNRESSSGANVLTF.

The chain has TRBV7-9 and TRBJ1-3; possibly TRBD1 for D (5 bases). The V end was cut by 6 bases, the J end by 0 bases, with 9 bases between. The CDR3 runs to 14 residues. Per the germline V gene, CDR1 is SEHNR and CDR2 is FQNEAQ (reference sequence). CDR3 region: CASSLQDSGNTIYF. As DNA, the CDR3 is TGTGCCAGCAGTTTACAGGACTCTGGAAACACCATATATTTT.

The rearrangement uses TRBV5-1 and TRBJ2-2; tentatively, D is TRBD1 (5 bases). The ends were cut back, 0 bases at V and 5 bases at J, with 8 bases in the middle. The CDR3 sequence is 14 residues long. From germline, CDR1 is SGHRS and CDR2 YFSETQ. As DNA, the CDR3 is TGCGCCAGCAGCTTGGCAGGGAAAACCGGGGAGCTGTTTTTT. This sequence encodes CASSLAGKTGELFF.

As to this clonotype: No conserved phenylalanine or tryptophan is present at the end of the CDR3, so a read error is the likely explanation. The rearrangement joins TRBV11-1 to TRBJ1-2, with D perhaps matching TRBD1 (6 bases). CDR3 length: 16 residues. Trimming pared 5 bases from V and 0 bases from J, leaving 16 bases between. Germline V gives CDR1 SGHAT, CDR2 FQDESV (reference sequence). CDR3 in amino acids: CASSQPLQGSNYGYTC. CDR3 DNA sequence: TGTGCCAGCAGCCAACCATTACAGGGCTCTAACTATGGCTACACCTGC.

V and J are TRBV5-1 and TRBJ2-1; the D call may be TRBD1 or TRBD2 (5 bases each). Germline V gene data show CDR1 as SGHRS and CDR2 as YFSETQ. Trimming removed 5 bases at V and 2 bases at J, with 11 bases between. The CDR3 is made up of 14 amino acids. This CDR3 is CASREETAYNEQFF. CDR3 nucleotides: TGCGCCAGCAGGGAGGAGACAGCCTACAATGAGCAGTTCTTC.

The V and J genes are TRBV3-1 and TRBJ2-2; tentative D call: TRBD2 (5 bases). The V gene lost 1 base and the J gene lost 1 base, with 7 bases spanning the gap. The CDR3 extends over 15 amino acids. Germline V lookup: CDR1 LGHDT, CDR2 YNNKEL (reference sequence). The CDR3: CASSQVRENTGELFF. Written as DNA, the CDR3 is TGTGCCAGCAGCCAAGTTCGGGAGAACACCGGGGAGCTGTTTTTT.

The table lists this clonotype with a few counts. The chain links TRBV5-1 to TRBJ2-1; perhaps TRBD1 as D (6 bases). The ends were cut back, 0 bases at V and 1 base at J, with 8 bases in the middle. Germline V gene lookup returns CDR1 SGHRS and CDR2 YFSETQ. CDR3 length: 15 amino acids. CDR3 nucleotides: TGCGCCAGCAGCTTGGAAGGACAGTCCTACAATGAGCAGTTCTTC. Translated, it gives CASSLEGQSYNEQFF. The full variable domain, rest sourced from reference TRBV5-1 and TRBJ2-1, is KAGVTQTPRYLIKTRGQQVTLSCSPISGHRSVSWYQQTPGQGLQFLFEYFSETQRNKGNFPGRFSGRQFSNSRSEMNVSTLELGDSALYLCASSLEGQSYNEQFFGPGTRLTVL.

The V and J genes are TRBV5-1 and TRBJ1-1, with 7 bases matching TRBD1. This CDR3 has 16 residues. Germline values: CDR1 SGHRS, CDR2 YFSETQ. The J segment lost 1 base and the V segment lost 5 bases, leaving 11 bases of the junction unmatched. CDR3 sequence: CASSPTSGGSNTEAFF. The CDR3 region has the DNA TGCGCCAGCAGTCCGACTTCAGGGGGTTCGAACACTGAAGCTTTCTTT. Filled out from reference TRBV5-1 and TRBJ1-1, the complete variable domain reads KAGVTQTPRYLIKTRGQQVTLSCSPISGHRSVSWYQQTPGQGLQFLFEYFSETQRNKGNFPGRFSGRQFSNSRSEMNVSTLELGDSALYLCASSPTSGGSNTEAFFGQGTRLTVV.

This rearrangement joins TRBV28 to TRBJ2-1; no definite D call. Per the germline V gene, CDR1 is MDHEN and CDR2 is SYDVKM. V was pared by 6 bases and J by 7 bases, with 13 bases between. This CDR3 comprises 13 residues. This CDR3 is CASSLEMPNEQFF. The DNA for the CDR3 is TGTGCCAGCAGCCTCGAGATGCCGAATGAGCAGTTCTTC.

The CDR3 loop reads CSVENLRDVSSYNEQFF. DNA of the CDR3: TGCAGCGTTGAAAACCTCCGGGACGTAAGCTCCTACAATGAGCAGTTCTTC. V usage is TRBV29-1 and J usage is TRBJ2-1, with D perhaps matching TRBD1 or TRBD2 (5 bases each). V dropped 2 bases and J dropped 0 bases, with 17 bases sitting between them. The CDR3 runs 17 residues. The V gene's germline CDR1 is SQVTM and CDR2 ANQGSEA.

This clonotype turned up a few times. V usage is TRBV3-1 and J usage is TRBJ2-1; TRBD1 matches at 7 bases. The trim removed 1 base at V and 9 bases at J, leaving 12 bases unmatched. The CDR3 is made up of 16 amino acids. Per the germline V gene, CDR1 is LGHDT and CDR2 is YNNKEL (reference sequence). Here the CDR3 DNA reads TGTGCCAGCAGCCAAGGGACAGGTGGAGGATGGGGTGAGCAGTTCTTC. Its protein product is CASSQGTGGGWGEQFF.

This clonotype was seen ten or more times. The gene calls are TRBV12-3 or TRBV12-4 and TRBJ2-5; D is uncertain. Trimming removed 6 bases at V and 0 bases at J, with 8 bases between. The CDR3 is made up of 13 amino acids. This chain's CDR3 is CASSPGHQETQYF. The DNA of the CDR3 is TGTGCCAGCAGCCCTGGCCACCAAGAGACCCAGTACTTC.

This clonotype was seen at least ten times. The chain has TRBV12-3 or TRBV12-4 and TRBJ1-1, with 8 bases identical to TRBD1. The V gene end was trimmed by 3 bases and the J gene end by 5 bases; junction bases not matched to a gene: 8. This CDR3 spans 15 amino acids. As DNA, the CDR3 is TGTGCCAGCAGTTTCGCGACAGGGGAGGAGACTGAAGCTTTCTTT. Translated: CASSFATGEETEAFF.

This clonotype was recorded at least ten times. The chain couples TRBV30 to TRBJ2-3; the D is unclear. V was cut by 0 bases and J by 10 bases, with 14 bases left in between. CDR3 length equals 13 residues. Germline CDR1 is GTSNPN and CDR2 is SVGIG (reference sequence). CDR3 DNA: TGTGCCTGGAGTGTGAAAGGCCACAGAGCGCAGTATTTT. It yields the protein CAWSVKGHRAQYF.

This clonotype was seen more than once but under ten times. The V gene is TRBV18, the J gene TRBJ2-1, with 10 bases aligning to TRBD2. The germline CDR1 and CDR2 sequences are KGHSH and LQKENI. The CDR3 runs 16 residues. Losses at the gene ends were 0 bases for V and 9 bases for J; bases not matched to a gene: 8. The chain's CDR3 is CASSPPLLAGQAEQFF. Written as DNA, the CDR3 is TGTGCCAGCTCACCACCCCTACTAGCGGGGCAGGCTGAGCAGTTCTTC.

This clonotype was observed at least ten times. This chain uses TRBV4-2 with TRBJ2-1, with TRBD2 identical over 11 bases. The J segment lost 3 bases and the V segment lost 4 bases, leaving 8 bases of the junction unmatched. Germline V gives CDR1 LGHNA, CDR2 YNFKEQ. The CDR3 has 17 amino acids. CDR3: CASSPRTGTSGYNEQFF. The CDR3 DNA reads as TGTGCCAGCAGCCCCAGAACCGGGACTAGCGGCTACAATGAGCAGTTCTTC.

The chain has TRBV9 and TRBJ2-5; 9 nucleotides match TRBD2. Germline CDR1 and CDR2: SGDLS and YYNGEE. With V trimmed by 1 base and J by 5 bases, 6 bases remained unmatched. The CDR3 sequence is 15 residues long. Written as DNA, the CDR3 is TGTGCCAGCAGCGTAAAGGGACTAGCCGGGGAGACCCAGTACTTC. Protein: CASSVKGLAGETQYF.

The table lists this clonotype with a few counts. J is TRBJ1-2 and V is TRBV27; TRBD1 matches at 12 bases. V was clipped by 3 bases and J by 6 bases; unmatched bases: 5. Germline values: CDR1 MNHEY, CDR2 SMNVEV (reference sequence). The CDR3 covers 15 residues. The CDR3 loop reads CASSFRDRGRDGYTF. CDR3 nucleotide sequence: TGTGCCAGCAGTTTCCGGGACAGGGGGCGCGATGGCTACACCTTC.

A few counts support this clonotype. The chain carries TRBV18 and TRBJ2-2; 13 bases are shared with TRBD2. V lost 3 bases, J lost 0 bases, and 1 base stayed unmatched. Germline V gene lookup returns CDR1 KGHSH and CDR2 LQKENI. This CDR3 comprises 17 residues. CDR3 in DNA: TGTGCCAGCTCACCGACTAGCGGGGGGACGAACACCGGGGAGCTGTTTTTT. It encodes CASSPTSGGTNTGELFF.

The chain recombines TRBV7-3 with TRBJ2-3; maybe TRBD2 (6 bases). Between the trimmed V and J ends, which lost 5 bases and 10 bases, there was a span of 22 bases. Looked up from germline, CDR1 is SGHTA and CDR2 is FQGTGA. The CDR3 loop spans 15 amino acids. CDR3 coding DNA: TGTGCCAGCAGCGAAGGGGCTAGCGTCGACGATTCGCAGTATTTT. Translation gives CASSEGASVDDSQYF.

This clonotype was detected only a few times. This chain uses TRBV20-1 with TRBJ2-7; tentative D call: TRBD2 (6 bases). V was trimmed by 0 bases and J by 7 bases, leaving 10 bases between them. CDR3 length: 12 amino acids. The germline CDR1 and CDR2 sequences are DFQATT and SNEGSKA (reference sequence). CDR3 sequence: CSARDYGSEQYF. The CDR3 DNA is TGCAGTGCTAGAGATTACGGGAGTGAGCAGTACTTC.

This rearrangement joins TRBV20-1 to TRBJ2-5; no firm D call. This CDR3 spans 15 amino acids. V was pared by 1 base and J by 3 bases, with 15 bases between. The V gene's germline CDR1 is DFQATT and CDR2 SNEGSKA (reference sequence). CDR3 in amino acids: CSARGKRAKEETQYF. In nucleotides, the CDR3 is TGCAGTGCTAGAGGGAAGAGAGCCAAAGAAGAGACCCAGTACTTC.